The sequence of this T cell receptor (beta chain) was determined in a study of glioma-infiltrating T cells. Findings and caveats of the study: Gliomas, especially low-grade, showed above-expected tissue-blood divergence; non-neoplastic patients showed below. Only very few CDR3 sequences appeared in both tissue and blood.

TCR alpha and beta CDR3 regions were amplified from RNA using iRepertoire nested multiplex PCR. TCRdb recomputed calls from the multiplex PCR reads with MiXCR, one row per CDR3 protein. The sample contains roughly 100,000 distinct CDR3 sequences, 35% to 45% of which appear only once. Germline V gene data show CDR1 as MNHEY and CDR2 as SVGEGT. This CDR3 has 15 residues. V shed 6 bases and J 4 bases; nucleotides not matched to a gene: 7. This clonotype was seen ten or more times. As yet, its antigen is unknown. This sequence was found in a human donor with low-grade glioma or glioblastoma, undergoing nonglioma brain surgery, or in good health (not recorded which). J is TRBJ2-5 and V is TRBV6-2 or TRBV6-3; 11 bases align to TRBD2. Sequenced material: glioma tissue, nonneoplastic brain tissue, or PBMCs (not recorded which). As DNA, the CDR3 is TGTGCCAGCAGCATAGCGGGGGGGCTGCGAGAGACCCAGTACTTC. The encoded protein is CASSIAGGLRETQYF.